The next 24 T cell receptor beta chains were all read from a single sample in a study of cytomegalovirus exposure and HLA in healthy donors. Researchers ran the PCR with 60 Vbeta and 13 Jbeta primers. Clones were read by immunoSEQ multiplex PCR, and TCRdb kept only the in-frame ones, dropping some. The sample has tens of thousands of clones, approximately 60% seen once. Sequenced material: PBMCs. Receptors were obtained from a woman in her fifties or sixties in good health and CMV-seronegative.

The sample holds a few counts of this clone. This chain uses TRBV11-2 with TRBJ2-5; 12 positions agree with TRBD2. Germline values: CDR1 SGHAT, CDR2 FQNNGV. This CDR3 has 16 amino acids. The V segment lost 6 bases and the J segment 1 base; nucleotides outside the gene matches: 6. CDR3 sequence reads: CASSPRLAGAQETQYF. The CDR3 region has the DNA TGTGCCAGCAGTCCAAGACTAGCGGGAGCCCAAGAGACCCAGTACTTC.

This chain joins TRBV9 and TRBJ1-1; D unclear. This CDR3 is built from 15 residues. Germline V gives CDR1 SGDLS, CDR2 YYNGEE. V gave up 0 bases and J gave up 5 bases, with 14 bases separating them. The CDR3 protein is CASSVGGGRRTEAFF. The CDR3 DNA is TGTGCCAGCAGCGTAGGGGGAGGGCGCCGGACTGAAGCTTTCTTT.

The chain carries TRBV28 and TRBJ2-7; the D gene is possibly TRBD1 (5 bases). CDR1 MDHEN and CDR2 SYDVKM come from the germline V gene. V shed 5 bases and J shed 5 bases, with 19 bases lying between them. This CDR3 is 15 amino acids long. Here the CDR3 reads CASSPLDSIRNEQYF. For the CDR3, the DNA is TGTGCCAGCAGTCCACTCGACAGCATTCGGAACGAGCAGTACTTC.

The genes are TRBV9 and TRBJ2-4; 9 bases line up with TRBD1. This CDR3 spans 18 amino acids. Unmatched junction bases numbered 16, after V lost 8 bases and J lost 1 base. CDR1 and CDR2 (germline): SGDLS, YYNGEE. The CDR3 region has the DNA TGTGCCAGAGTACCGGACAGGGGATTACGGGGGGCCAAAAACATTCAGTACTTC. Its translation is CARVPDRGLRGAKNIQYF.

This clone was observed once. V and J are TRBV19 and TRBJ2-7; D might be TRBD2 (5 bases). The germline CDR1 and CDR2 sequences are LNHDA and SQIVND (reference sequence). V was clipped by 2 bases and J by 5 bases, with 13 bases between them. The CDR3 loop spans 14 amino acids. CDR3 nucleotide sequence: TGTGCCAGTAGTATACGGCAGCGGAGCAACGAGCAGTACTTC. Encoded protein: CASSIRQRSNEQYF.

V gene TRBV27 combines with J gene TRBJ2-7; 9 nucleotides align to TRBD1. The J segment lost 2 bases and the V segment lost 6 bases, leaving 11 bases of the junction unmatched. The CDR3 is 16 residues long. Germline V gene sequence: CDR1 MNHEY, CDR2 SMNVEV (reference sequence). CDR3 bases: TGTGCCAGCAGCCAAGCCGGGACAGGGAACACCTACGAGCAGTACTTC. Amino acid sequence: CASSQAGTGNTYEQYF.

This sequence joins TRBV6-5 and TRBJ2-5; TRBD2 aligns across 7 bases. CDR3 size: 14 residues. Germline CDR1 reads MNHEY; CDR2 reads SVGAGI. V lost 5 bases, J lost 5 bases, and 8 bases stayed unmatched. CDR3 amino acids: CASSREVGRETQYF. In DNA, the CDR3 is TGTGCCAGCAGTCGGGAGGTGGGGAGGGAGACCCAGTACTTC.

This chain joins TRBV19 and TRBJ1-5; D is uncertain. The germline V and J ends were trimmed by 3 bases and 15 bases, with 15 bases remaining between them. The CDR3 contains 12 residues. The germline gives CDR1 LNHDA, CDR2 SQIVND (reference sequence). The CDR3 sequence: CASSMTVAQWHF. The CDR3 DNA is TGTGCCAGTAGTATGACGGTGGCACAGTGGCATTTT.

This sequence joins TRBV5-1 and TRBJ2-1, with 7 positions matching TRBD2. CDR3 size: 16 residues. The trim removed 1 base at V and 3 bases at J, leaving 7 bases unmatched. Germline assignment: CDR1 SGHRS and CDR2 YFSETQ. The CDR3 DNA is TGCGCCAGCAGCTTGTCGAGCGGGACCCTCTACAATGAGCAGTTCTTC. Amino acid sequence: CASSLSSGTLYNEQFF.

This clone showed up just a few times. CDR3 DNA: TGTGCCAGCAGGGGGAGGGGAGGCTACAATGAGCAGTTCTTC. The encoded protein is CASRGRGGYNEQFF. The rearrangement uses TRBV25-1 and TRBJ2-1, with TRBD2 matching 7 bases. The CDR3 runs to 14 residues. Unmatched junction bases numbered 5, after V lost 6 bases and J lost 3 bases. Germline CDR1 MGHDK, CDR2 SYGVNS. The full variable domain, rest sourced from reference TRBV25-1 and TRBJ2-1, is EADIYQTPRYLVIGTGKKITLECSQTMGHDKMYWYQQDPGMELHLIHYSYGVNSTEKGDLSSESTVSRIRTEHFPLTLESARPSHTSQYLCASRGRGGYNEQFFGPGTRLTVL.

This clone has more than one count but fewer than ten. This chain links TRBV2 with TRBJ1-5; the D gene is possibly TRBD1 (6 bases). This CDR3 has 13 amino acids. V lost 10 bases and J lost 3, with 13 bases in between. The germline V gene has CDR1 SNHLY and CDR2 FYNNEI. CDR3 DNA: TGTGCCATCGCGGACAGTAACAATCAGCCCCAGCATTTT. Translating it yields CAIADSNNQPQHF.

This clone ranks as medium-sized. CDR3 sequence: CASRLLAGSQFF. CDR3 nucleotides: TGTGCCAGCAGACTACTAGCGGGGTCACAGTTCTTC. The rearrangement links TRBV28 to TRBJ2-1; 10 positions agree with TRBD2. V shed 6 bases, J shed 13 bases, and the junction held 6 bases outside the gene matches. The CDR3 is made up of 12 amino acids. The germline CDR1 and CDR2 sequences are MDHEN and SYDVKM.

On this clone itself: Other nucleotide sequences in the sample specify the same CDR3. The rearrangement links TRBV29-1 to TRBJ1-1; tentatively, D is TRBD1 (5 bases). Germline assignment: CDR1 SQVTM and CDR2 ANQGSEA. The ends were cut back, 3 bases at V and 1 base at J, with 9 bases in the middle. The CDR3 sequence is 13 residues long. As DNA, the CDR3 is TGCAGCGTTGAGGTCACAGGGAACACTGAAGCTTTCTTT. Protein product: CSVEVTGNTEAFF.

On this clone itself: A much more abundant neighbour one base away suggests this may be a read error. The gene calls are TRBV6-5 and TRBJ1-2; 9 bases align to TRBD1. The CDR3 runs to 12 residues. Germline lookup yields CDR1 MNHEY and CDR2 SVGAGI. The V gene end was trimmed by 8 bases and the J gene end by 2 bases; junction bases not matched to a gene: 0. CDR3 protein: CASGTGNYGYTF. The DNA of the CDR3 is TGTGCCAGCGGGACAGGGAACTATGGCTACACCTTC.

The V gene is TRBV11-3, the J gene TRBJ2-1, with unresolved D. Germline CDR1 reads SGHNT; CDR2 reads YENEEA. V lost 5 bases, J lost 7 bases, and 12 bases lay in between. CDR3 length equals 13 residues. The CDR3 DNA sequence: TGTGCCAGCAGCCCGGGTCCCATTAATGAGCAGTTCTTC. Translating gives CASSPGPINEQFF.

The chain links TRBV5-1 to TRBJ2-3; TRBD1 aligns across 8 bases. The J segment lost 6 bases and the V segment lost 4 bases, leaving 10 bases of the junction unmatched. Germline-derived CDR1 and CDR2 are SGHRS and YFSETQ. The CDR3 is made up of 15 amino acids. The CDR3 DNA reads as TGCGCCAGCAGCGGGAGGACAGGGCCGGGGGATACGCAGTATTTT. It is translated as CASSGRTGPGDTQYF.

The chain recombines TRBV29-1 with TRBJ1-1; D is undetermined. This CDR3 region has 10 residues. Trimming took off 7 bases at V and 1 base at J, with 4 bases between the two ends. Germline V CDR1 and CDR2: SQVTM, ANQGSEA. CDR3 in DNA: TGCAGCGGACAGAACACTGAAGCTTTCTTT. Translating gives CSGQNTEAFF.

The table lists this clone with a count of one. V usage is TRBV6-5 and J usage is TRBJ1-2, with a tentative D call TRBD1 (5 bases). The germline V gene has CDR1 MNHEY and CDR2 SVGAGI. Trimming removed 2 bases from V and 8 bases from J, with 18 bases in between. The CDR3 covers 15 residues. DNA for the CDR3: TGTGCCAGCAGTTACGGTTTAAGGGGCCCTTCCGGCTACACCTTC. Translated: CASSYGLRGPSGYTF.

This sequence joins TRBV15 and TRBJ2-1; 10 positions agree with TRBD2. Trimming removed 0 bases from V and 13 bases from J; junction bases left unmatched: 12. The CDR3 covers 16 residues. Germline V lookup: CDR1 LNHNV, CDR2 YYDKDF (reference sequence). The CDR3 here is CATSRDPLAGERLQFF. The DNA for the CDR3 is TGTGCCACCAGCAGAGATCCGCTAGCGGGAGAGCGCCTTCAGTTCTTC.

V usage is TRBV29-1 and J usage is TRBJ2-3, with TRBD1 matching over 8 bases. Germline lookup yields CDR1 SQVTM and CDR2 ANQGSEA. The CDR3 is 13 residues long. V lost 3 bases, J lost 5 bases, and 4 bases stayed unmatched. This chain's CDR3 is CSVEGQVLDTQYF. The CDR3 coding sequence is TGCAGCGTTGAGGGACAGGTTTTAGATACGCAGTATTTT.

The V and J genes are TRBV28 and TRBJ2-7; D is perhaps TRBD1 (6 bases). The CDR3 extends over 14 amino acids. Germline V gene sequence: CDR1 MDHEN, CDR2 SYDVKM. V was clipped by 4 bases and J by 3 bases, with 13 bases between them. As DNA, the CDR3 is TGTGCCAGCAGTTACTTCCGAGGGGGCTACGAGCAGTACTTC. Residues: CASSYFRGGYEQYF.

The chain uses TRBV28 and TRBJ2-5, with D maybe TRBD1 (6 bases). Germline V gene data show CDR1 as MDHEN and CDR2 as SYDVKM. This CDR3 spans 15 amino acids. Trimming shortened V by 5 bases and J by 5 bases, and 18 bases separated the two germline ends. The CDR3 DNA reads as TGTGCCAGCAGTATCGGACAGCTGACTGTGGAGACCCAGTACTTC. Protein: CASSIGQLTVETQYF.

This clone turned up a few times. The CDR3 loop is CASSPRTGVDYGYTF. The CDR3 DNA sequence: TGTGCCAGCTCACCCAGGACAGGGGTTGACTATGGCTACACCTTC. The chain joins TRBV18 to TRBJ1-2; TRBD1 aligns across 9 bases. Germline CDR1 is KGHSH and CDR2 is LQKENI. V lost 3 bases and J lost 3; bases outside the gene matches: 5. The CDR3 spans 15 residues.

This chain connects TRBV15 to TRBJ2-1; D not certain. The V gene's germline CDR1 is LNHNV and CDR2 YYDKDF (reference sequence). The CDR3 spans 11 residues. V was cut by 8 bases and J by 2 bases, with 4 bases left in between. The DNA of the CDR3 is TGTGCCACCCAGGCCTACAATGAGCAGTTCTTC. Its protein product is CATQAYNEQFF.